This TCR beta chain was retrieved from a study of T cell changes during pregnancy in multiple sclerosis (dated by TCRdb to about 2019). A note on the overall study: The study examined how the T cell repertoire changed over the course of pregnancy in women with multiple sclerosis.

Library method: the immunoSEQ multiplex PCR assay. TCRdb re-hosts the immuneACCESS table, in-frame sequences only. Its copies lack some clones; in the studies checked, an unresolved V gene accounts for under half of them, and the cause for the rest is not known. The sample data list around 60,000 clones, and 88% of these were observed just once. Of the sample, 1.5% to 2% falls within the top ten clones. According to the germline V gene (reference sequence), CDR1 reads SEHNR and CDR2 reads FQNEAQ. The CDR3 numbers 14 residues from cysteine through phenylalanine. Only the CDR3 DNA is retained, 42 bases long and in frame from the first base. Relative to germline, V is 8 bases shorter and J is 3 bases shorter, with 17 bases between their ends. On this clone: Its cognate antigen has yet to be identified. No qualities accompany the bases; no much larger clone lies one base away.

This chain joins TRBV7-9 to TRBJ2-7; D gene: possibly TRBD2, on 6 matching bases. The sequence was collected from a female donor with multiple sclerosis, enrolled in a pregnancy study. This material consisted of peripheral blood, taken in the first trimester of pregnancy. DNA sequence: TGTGCCAGCTCTGGGGTTGGACTATTCTACGAGCAGTACTTC. Its protein product is CASSGVGLFYEQYF.